The rows below give T cell receptor beta chains drawn from one sample of a study of cytomegalovirus exposure and HLA in healthy donors. Sequencing was performed with immunoSEQ multiplex PCR; in TCRdb, only in-frame clones are kept and a portion is missing. This sample yields around 210,000 clones, of which around 83% are seen a single time; approximately 0.24% belongs to the top ten. Sequenced material: PBMCs. These receptor sequences come from a girl aged 2 to 10 in good health and CMV-seronegative. Each CDR3 is given with its conserved first and last residue. Only part of the rows carry a size: once, few, many, or a class if the clone is expanded.

length	V	size	J	CDR3
15	TRBV6-5	-	TRBJ2-1	CASSYSGQTNNEQFF
13	TRBV5-6	-	TRBJ2-5	CASSLGPQETQYF
14	TRBV7-6	once	TRBJ2-1	CASSLRGGGNEQFF
13	TRBV19	-	TRBJ2-2	CASRLAGAGELFF
12	TRBV7-9	once	TRBJ2-7	CASSLQGGEQYF
14	TRBV18	few	TRBJ2-5	CASAPPGLQETQYF
11	TRBV5-1	-	TRBJ2-7	CASSHSYEQYF
14	TRBV19	-	TRBJ1-1	CASSIVGADTEAFF
15	TRBV5-6	-	TRBJ1-1	CASGQTWTGSTEAFF
14	TRBV7-9	-	TRBJ1-2	CASSHLDGPGGYTF
16	TRBV5-4	-	TRBJ1-6	CASRSRGQGMDSPLPF
14	TRBV10-1	few	TRBJ2-1	CASSVVAGVPEQFF
15	TRBV18	-	TRBJ1-4	CASSPRQGSGEKLFF
17	TRBV27	-	TRBJ2-1	CASSSIGLGGRYNEQFF
15	TRBV7-9	-	TRBJ1-1	CASSSGTGFWTEAFF
16	TRBV10-3	-	TRBJ1-3	CAISDLPGISGNTIYF
13	TRBV11-2	-	TRBJ2-5	CASSLDPLETQYF